This T cell receptor (beta chain) was found in a study of blood T cell repertoires in COVID-19. In the study overall: Samples of COVID-19 (acute and convalescent) were obtained from the United States, Italy and Spain. T cells, B-cell-depleted T cells, or PBMCs supplied cDNA or gDNA.

This table comes from immunoSEQ multiplex PCR, and its TCRdb copy is limited to in-frame clones, with some not included. The data show roughly 42,000 clones, 88% seen once. CDR1 and CDR2 from the germline V gene are MNHEY and SVGEGT. This CDR3 is 15 amino acids long. Germline trimming cut 5 bases from V and 1 base from J; bases unmatched to any gene: 5. The receptor comes from a human donor in a cohort sampled during active COVID-19. Sequences were obtained from peripheral blood. The chain joins TRBV6-2 or TRBV6-3 to TRBJ1-5, with 7 bases lining up with TRBD1. The CDR3 sequence is CASSTRDSSNQPQHF. DNA of the CDR3: TGTGCCAGCAGTACTCGGGACAGCAGCAATCAGCCCCAGCATTTT.